This T cell receptor (beta chain) was observed in a study of blood T cells in healthy people across ages. This clonotype has more than one count but fewer than ten. The CDR3 contains 12 residues. Trimming took off 5 bases at V and 2 bases at J, with 8 bases between the two ends. Germline-derived CDR1 and CDR2 are DFQATT and SNEGSKA (reference sequence). A J-beta primer mix and a sample-barcoded 5' primer were used in a second PCR of about 6 to 12 cycles. TCRdb redid the calling of the 5' RACE reads with MiXCR, one entry per CDR3 protein. The repertoire holds around 1,000,000 distinct CDR3 sequences, with 20% to 25% as singletons. The same specimen was also included in a second study, on T cells of mothers and their children.

Sequencing input: blood. The gene calls are TRBV20-1 and TRBJ2-3; D is uncertain. The TCR was taken from a girl aged 2-10 years in good health. The DNA for the CDR3 is TGCAGTGCTGATCGGCCCACAGATACGCAGTATTTT. Translation: CSADRPTDTQYF.